This is a list of T cell receptor beta chains from one sample in a study of blood T cell repertoires in COVID-19. Method: immunoSEQ multiplex PCR; TCRdb's copy keeps in-frame clones and lacks some. The sample records under 350,000 clones, roughly 91% being singletons. The material sequenced was peripheral blood. The receptors were sampled from a woman aged 30 to 39 with COVID-19, enrolled during active disease. Both conserved end residues are part of each CDR3. The order of the fields is CDR3 DNA, CDR3 protein, clone size, V gene, J gene, D gene, CDR3 length. D genes are given only for firm matches. Only some rows state a clone size, as once, few, many or a class for expanded clones.

cdr3_nt: TGTGCCAGCAGGACCGCCGGGGTATTCGAGGCTTTCTTT
cdr3_aa: CASRTAGVFEAFF
clone_size: -
v_call: TRBV2
j_call: TRBJ1-1
d_call: -
cdr3_length: 13

cdr3_nt: TGTGCCAGCAGCTTTGGTAGAGACGCGGGGGAGCCCTACAATGAGCAGTTCTTC
cdr3_aa: CASSFGRDAGEPYNEQFF
clone_size: -
v_call: TRBV5-5
j_call: TRBJ2-1
d_call: TRBD2
cdr3_length: 18

cdr3_nt: TGTGCCAGCAGCTTAGGAGGATATGAAAAACTGTTTTTT
cdr3_aa: CASSLGGYEKLFF
clone_size: once
v_call: TRBV7-9
j_call: TRBJ1-4
d_call: -
cdr3_length: 13

cdr3_nt: TGTGCCAGCAGCCCTAAAGGACAGGCAGATACGCAGTATTTT
cdr3_aa: CASSPKGQADTQYF
clone_size: -
v_call: TRBV4-2
j_call: TRBJ2-3
d_call: TRBD1
cdr3_length: 14

cdr3_nt: TGTGCCACCGGGACTTTCAATTCACCCCTCCACTTT
cdr3_aa: CATGTFNSPLHF
clone_size: once
v_call: TRBV5-6
j_call: TRBJ1-6
d_call: -
cdr3_length: 12

cdr3_nt: TGTGCCAGCAGCTCTTACGGTTTGAATGAAAAACTGTTTTTT
cdr3_aa: CASSSYGLNEKLFF
clone_size: -
v_call: TRBV14
j_call: TRBJ1-4
d_call: -
cdr3_length: 14

cdr3_nt: TGTGCCAGCTCACCAGGACAGGGCGTAAACACTGAAGCTTTCTTT
cdr3_aa: CASSPGQGVNTEAFF
clone_size: -
v_call: TRBV18
j_call: TRBJ1-1
d_call: TRBD1
cdr3_length: 15

cdr3_nt: TGTGCCAGCAGCCCCGGGACAGGGGATGGAGATACGCAGTATTTT
cdr3_aa: CASSPGTGDGDTQYF
clone_size: -
v_call: TRBV11-2
j_call: TRBJ2-3
d_call: TRBD1
cdr3_length: 15

cdr3_nt: TGTGCCAGCAGTGAGAGACTAGCGGGGACTACTAGCACAGATACGCAGTATTTT
cdr3_aa: CASSERLAGTTSTDTQYF
clone_size: -
v_call: TRBV6-1
j_call: TRBJ2-3
d_call: TRBD2
cdr3_length: 18

cdr3_nt: TGTGCCAGCAGTTACTCCCGGGTGAACACTGAAGCTTTCTTT
cdr3_aa: CASSYSRVNTEAFF
clone_size: -
v_call: TRBV6-5
j_call: TRBJ1-1
d_call: -
cdr3_length: 14

cdr3_nt: TGTGCCAGTAGTATTTGGGGCAGGGGGAGCAATCAGCCCCAGCATTTT
cdr3_aa: CASSIWGRGSNQPQHF
clone_size: -
v_call: TRBV19
j_call: TRBJ1-5
d_call: TRBD1
cdr3_length: 16

cdr3_nt: TGTGCCAGCAGTCGTACTGCACCTGCGACAGGGCTCCGGCAGCCCCAGCATTTT
cdr3_aa: CASSRTAPATGLRQPQHF
clone_size: few
v_call: TRBV2
j_call: TRBJ1-5
d_call: TRBD1
cdr3_length: 18

cdr3_nt: TGTGCCAGCAGTGCTCATCGAGGGGGCAATGAAAAACTGTTTTTT
cdr3_aa: CASSAHRGGNEKLFF
clone_size: -
v_call: TRBV25-1
j_call: TRBJ1-4
d_call: TRBD1
cdr3_length: 15

cdr3_nt: TGTGCCAGCAGCCCGCGGCGGACAGGAAGATCCCTGATGGCTGAAGCTTTCTTT
cdr3_aa: CASSPRRTGRSLMAEAFF
clone_size: -
v_call: TRBV5-8
j_call: TRBJ1-1
d_call: TRBD1
cdr3_length: 18

cdr3_nt: TGTGCCAGCAGCTCAACGACAGCCATAGACACTGAAGCTTTCTTT
cdr3_aa: CASSSTTAIDTEAFF
clone_size: once
v_call: TRBV7-8
j_call: TRBJ1-1
d_call: -
cdr3_length: 15

cdr3_nt: TGCAGTGCTACAGGGGAGTTTGACGCTTTCTTT
cdr3_aa: CSATGEFDAFF
clone_size: -
v_call: TRBV20-1
j_call: TRBJ1-1
d_call: -
cdr3_length: 11

cdr3_nt: TGTGCCAGCAGCCGACAGGGTCAGAATACGCAGTATTTT
cdr3_aa: CASSRQGQNTQYF
clone_size: -
v_call: TRBV5-5
j_call: TRBJ2-3
d_call: TRBD1
cdr3_length: 13

cdr3_nt: TGTGCCAGTACTGGGGGGGAGACCCAGTACTTC
cdr3_aa: CASTGGETQYF
clone_size: -
v_call: TRBV19
j_call: TRBJ2-5
d_call: -
cdr3_length: 11